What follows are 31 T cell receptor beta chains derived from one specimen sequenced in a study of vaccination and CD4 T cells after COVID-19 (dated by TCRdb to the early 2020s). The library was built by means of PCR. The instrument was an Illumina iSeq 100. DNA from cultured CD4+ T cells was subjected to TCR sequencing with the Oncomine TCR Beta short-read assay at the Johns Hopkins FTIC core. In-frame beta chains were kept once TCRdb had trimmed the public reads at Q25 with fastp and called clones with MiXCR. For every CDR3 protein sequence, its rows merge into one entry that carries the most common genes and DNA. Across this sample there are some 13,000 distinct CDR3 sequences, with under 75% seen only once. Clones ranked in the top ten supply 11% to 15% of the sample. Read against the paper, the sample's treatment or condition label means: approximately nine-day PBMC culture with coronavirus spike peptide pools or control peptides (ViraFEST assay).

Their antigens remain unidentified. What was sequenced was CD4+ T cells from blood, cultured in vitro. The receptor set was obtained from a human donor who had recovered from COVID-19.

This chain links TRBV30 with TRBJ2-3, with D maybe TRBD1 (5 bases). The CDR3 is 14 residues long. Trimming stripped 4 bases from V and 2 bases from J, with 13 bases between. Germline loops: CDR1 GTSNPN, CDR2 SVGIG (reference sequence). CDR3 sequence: CAWKPQGNTDTQYF. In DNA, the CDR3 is TGTGCCTGGAAACCTCAGGGAAACACAGATACGCAGTATTTT.

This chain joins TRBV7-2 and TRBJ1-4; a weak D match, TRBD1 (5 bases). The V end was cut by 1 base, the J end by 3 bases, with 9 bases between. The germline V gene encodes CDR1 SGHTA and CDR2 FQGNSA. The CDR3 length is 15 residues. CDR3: CASSLVEGPNEKLFF. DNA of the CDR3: TGTGCCAGCAGCTTAGTGGAGGGGCCTAATGAAAAACTGTTTTTT.

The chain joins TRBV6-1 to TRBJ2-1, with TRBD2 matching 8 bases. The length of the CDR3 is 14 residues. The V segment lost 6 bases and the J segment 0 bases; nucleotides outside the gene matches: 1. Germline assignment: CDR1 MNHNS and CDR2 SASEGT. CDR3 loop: CASRLAASYNEQFF. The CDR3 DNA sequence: TGTGCCAGCAGACTAGCGGCCTCCTACAATGAGCAGTTCTTC.

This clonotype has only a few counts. The CDR3 here is CASMTRDRALGGYTF. The CDR3 nucleotides read TGTGCCAGCATGACCCGGGACAGGGCCCTCGGGGGCTACACCTTC. The rearrangement joins TRBV6-1 to TRBJ1-2, with 9 bases that match TRBD1. There are 15 residues in the CDR3. From germline, CDR1 is MNHNS and CDR2 SASEGT. V dropped 7 bases and J dropped 8; count of bases not matched to a gene: 14.

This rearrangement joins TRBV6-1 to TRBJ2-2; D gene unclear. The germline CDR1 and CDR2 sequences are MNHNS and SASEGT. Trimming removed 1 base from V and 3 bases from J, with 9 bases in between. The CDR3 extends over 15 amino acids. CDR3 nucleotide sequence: TGTGCCAGCAGTGAAGGGGTAGACGACACCGGGGAGCTGTTTTTT. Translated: CASSEGVDDTGELFF.

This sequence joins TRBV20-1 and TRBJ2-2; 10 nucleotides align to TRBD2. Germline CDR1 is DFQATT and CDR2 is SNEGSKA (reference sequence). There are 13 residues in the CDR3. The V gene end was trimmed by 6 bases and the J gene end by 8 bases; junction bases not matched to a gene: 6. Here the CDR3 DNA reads TGCAGTGCGTGGACTAGCGGATCGGGGGAGCTGTTTTTT. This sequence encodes CSAWTSGSGELFF.

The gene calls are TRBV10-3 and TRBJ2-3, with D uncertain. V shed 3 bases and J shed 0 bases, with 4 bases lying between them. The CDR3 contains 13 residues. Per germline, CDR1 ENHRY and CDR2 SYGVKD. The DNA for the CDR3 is TGTGCCATCAGTGATACTAGCACAGATACGCAGTATTTT. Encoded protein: CAISDTSTDTQYF.

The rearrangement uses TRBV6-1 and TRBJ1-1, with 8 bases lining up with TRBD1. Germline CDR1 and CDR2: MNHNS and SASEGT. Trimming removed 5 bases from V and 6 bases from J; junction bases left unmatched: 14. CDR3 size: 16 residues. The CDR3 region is CASSKQTGAMSPEAFF. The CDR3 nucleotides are TGTGCCAGCAGTAAGCAGACAGGGGCGATGAGCCCTGAAGCTTTCTTT.

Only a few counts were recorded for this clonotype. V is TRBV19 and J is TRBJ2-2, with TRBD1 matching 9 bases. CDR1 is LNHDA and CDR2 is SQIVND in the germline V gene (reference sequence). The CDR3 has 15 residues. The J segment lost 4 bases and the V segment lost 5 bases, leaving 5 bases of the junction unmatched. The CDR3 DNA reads TGTGCCAGTAGTTTGGACAGGGGAGCCACCGGGGAGCTGTTTTTT. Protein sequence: CASSLDRGATGELFF. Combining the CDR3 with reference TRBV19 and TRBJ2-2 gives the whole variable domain DGGITQSPKYLFRKEGQNVTLSCEQNLNHDAMYWYRQDPGQGLRLIYYSQIVNDFQKGDIAEGYSVSREKKESFPLTVTSAQKNPTAFYLCASSLDRGATGELFFGEGSRLTVL.

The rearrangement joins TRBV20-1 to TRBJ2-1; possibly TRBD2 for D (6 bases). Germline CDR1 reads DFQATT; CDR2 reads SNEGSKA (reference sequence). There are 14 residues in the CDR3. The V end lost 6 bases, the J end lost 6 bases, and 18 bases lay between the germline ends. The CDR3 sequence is CSAQKTRLGNEQFF. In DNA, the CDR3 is TGCAGTGCCCAAAAGACTAGACTCGGCAATGAGCAGTTCTTC.

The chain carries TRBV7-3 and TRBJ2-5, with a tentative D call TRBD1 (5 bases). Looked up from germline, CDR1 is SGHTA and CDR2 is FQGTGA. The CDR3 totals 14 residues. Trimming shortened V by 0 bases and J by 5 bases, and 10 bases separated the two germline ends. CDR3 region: CASSLTPGLETQYF. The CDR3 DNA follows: TGTGCCAGCAGCTTAACACCAGGGTTGGAGACCCAGTACTTC.

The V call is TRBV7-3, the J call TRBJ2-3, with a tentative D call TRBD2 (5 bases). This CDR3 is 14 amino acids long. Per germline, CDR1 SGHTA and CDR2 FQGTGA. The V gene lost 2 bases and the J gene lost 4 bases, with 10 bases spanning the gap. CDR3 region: CASSLSWTSDTQYF. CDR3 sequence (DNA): TGTGCCAGCAGCTTATCTTGGACTTCAGATACGCAGTATTTT.

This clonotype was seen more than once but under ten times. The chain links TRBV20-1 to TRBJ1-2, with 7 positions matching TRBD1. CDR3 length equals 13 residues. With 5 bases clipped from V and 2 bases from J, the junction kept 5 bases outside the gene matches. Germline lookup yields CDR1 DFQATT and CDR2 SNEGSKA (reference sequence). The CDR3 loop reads CSARDSPNYGYTF. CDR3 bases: TGCAGTGCTCGGGACAGCCCCAACTATGGCTACACCTTC.

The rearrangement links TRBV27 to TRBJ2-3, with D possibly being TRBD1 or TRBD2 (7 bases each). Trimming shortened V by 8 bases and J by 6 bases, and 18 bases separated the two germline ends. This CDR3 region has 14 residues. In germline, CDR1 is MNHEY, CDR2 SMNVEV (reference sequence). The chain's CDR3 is CASPGGGGPDTQYF. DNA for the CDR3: TGTGCCAGCCCAGGGGGGGGGGGCCCCGATACGCAGTATTTT.

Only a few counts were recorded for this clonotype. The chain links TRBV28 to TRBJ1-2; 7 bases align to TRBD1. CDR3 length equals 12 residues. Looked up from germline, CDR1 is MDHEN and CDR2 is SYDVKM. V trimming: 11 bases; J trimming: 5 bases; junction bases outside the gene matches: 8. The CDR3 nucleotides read TGTGCCGCCAACAGGGGAGGGTATGGCTACACCTTC. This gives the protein CAANRGGYGYTF.

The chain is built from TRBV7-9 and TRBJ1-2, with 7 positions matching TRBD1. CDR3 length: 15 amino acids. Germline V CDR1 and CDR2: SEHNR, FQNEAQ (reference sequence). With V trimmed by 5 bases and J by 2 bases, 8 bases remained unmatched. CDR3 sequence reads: CASSPGQAPNYGYTF. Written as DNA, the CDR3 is TGTGCCAGCAGCCCTGGACAGGCCCCCAACTATGGCTACACCTTC.

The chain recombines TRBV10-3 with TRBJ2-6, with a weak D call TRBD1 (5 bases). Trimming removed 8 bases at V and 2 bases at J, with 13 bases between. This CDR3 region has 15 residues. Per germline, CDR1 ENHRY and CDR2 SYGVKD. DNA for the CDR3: TGTGCCATCGGGCAGGGTAATACTGGGGCCAACGTCCTGACTTTC. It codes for CAIGQGNTGANVLTF.

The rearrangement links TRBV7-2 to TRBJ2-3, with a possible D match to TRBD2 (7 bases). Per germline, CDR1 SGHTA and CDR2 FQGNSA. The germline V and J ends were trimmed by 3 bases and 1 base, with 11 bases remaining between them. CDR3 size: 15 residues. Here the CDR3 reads CASSLRGGGTDTQYF. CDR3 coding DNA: TGTGCCAGCAGCTTGAGGGGGGGGGGCACAGATACGCAGTATTTT.

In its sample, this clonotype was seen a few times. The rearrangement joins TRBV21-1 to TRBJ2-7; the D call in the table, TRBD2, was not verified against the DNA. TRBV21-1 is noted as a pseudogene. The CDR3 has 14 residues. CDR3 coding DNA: TGTGCCAGCAGCAAAATTCCAGGGCCTTACGAGCAGTACTTC. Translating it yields CASSKIPGPYEQYF.

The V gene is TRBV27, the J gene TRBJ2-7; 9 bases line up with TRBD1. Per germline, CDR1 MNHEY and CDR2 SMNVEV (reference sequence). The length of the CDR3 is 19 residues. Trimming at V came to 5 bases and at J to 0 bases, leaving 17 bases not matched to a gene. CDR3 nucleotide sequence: TGTGCCAGCAGTCGGAAGCCAGGGGACAGGGAAGGTCTCTCCTACGAGCAGTACTTC. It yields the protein CASSRKPGDREGLSYEQYF.

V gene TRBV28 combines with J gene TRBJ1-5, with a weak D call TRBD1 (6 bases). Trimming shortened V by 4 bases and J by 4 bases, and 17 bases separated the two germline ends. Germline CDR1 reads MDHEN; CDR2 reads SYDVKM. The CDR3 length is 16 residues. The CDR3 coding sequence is TGTGCCAGCAGTTCAACCCTCTCTCAGGGGAATCAGCCCCAGCATTTT. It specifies CASSSTLSQGNQPQHF.

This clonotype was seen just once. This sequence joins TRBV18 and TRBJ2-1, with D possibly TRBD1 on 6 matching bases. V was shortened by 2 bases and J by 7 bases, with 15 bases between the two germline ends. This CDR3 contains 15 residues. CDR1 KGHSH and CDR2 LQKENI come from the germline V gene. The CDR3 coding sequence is TGTGCCAGCTCACCATCAGGGGCAGCTCCAAATGAGCAGTTCTTC. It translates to CASSPSGAAPNEQFF.

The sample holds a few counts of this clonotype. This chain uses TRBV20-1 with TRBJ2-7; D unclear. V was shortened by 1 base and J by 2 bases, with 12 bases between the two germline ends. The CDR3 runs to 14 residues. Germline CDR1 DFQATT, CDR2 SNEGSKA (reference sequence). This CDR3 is CSARGQASPYEQYF. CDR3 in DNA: TGCAGTGCTAGAGGTCAGGCCTCACCCTACGAGCAGTACTTC.

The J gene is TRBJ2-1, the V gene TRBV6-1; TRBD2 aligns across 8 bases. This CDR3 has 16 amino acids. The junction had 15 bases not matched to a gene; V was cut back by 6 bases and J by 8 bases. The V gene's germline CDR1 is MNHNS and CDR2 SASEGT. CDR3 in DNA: TGTGCCAGCAGGAGATCCGGGACTAGGAGCTTTCATGAGCAGTTCTTC. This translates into CASRRSGTRSFHEQFF.

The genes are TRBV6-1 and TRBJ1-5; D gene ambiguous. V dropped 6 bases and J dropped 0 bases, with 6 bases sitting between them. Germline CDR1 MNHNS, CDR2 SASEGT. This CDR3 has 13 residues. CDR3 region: CASRLDSNQPQHF. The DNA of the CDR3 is TGTGCCAGCAGGTTAGATAGCAATCAGCCCCAGCATTTT.

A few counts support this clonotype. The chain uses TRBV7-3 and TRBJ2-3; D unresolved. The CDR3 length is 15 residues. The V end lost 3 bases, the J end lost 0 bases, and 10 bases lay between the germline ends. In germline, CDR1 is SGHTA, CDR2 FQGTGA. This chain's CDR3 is CASSLGGLSTDTQYF. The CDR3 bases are TGTGCCAGCAGCTTGGGCGGCCTGAGCACAGATACGCAGTATTTT.

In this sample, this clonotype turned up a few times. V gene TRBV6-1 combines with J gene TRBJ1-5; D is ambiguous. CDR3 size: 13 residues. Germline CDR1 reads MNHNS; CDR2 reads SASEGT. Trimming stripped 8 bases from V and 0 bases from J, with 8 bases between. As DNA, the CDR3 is TGTGCCAGCCTGGGCCATAGCAATCAGCCCCAGCATTTT. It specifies CASLGHSNQPQHF.

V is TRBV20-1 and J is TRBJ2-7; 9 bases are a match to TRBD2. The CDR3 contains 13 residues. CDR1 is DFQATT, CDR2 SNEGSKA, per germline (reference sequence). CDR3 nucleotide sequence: TGCAGCCCCCTCGGGCTAGCGGGAAACGAGCAGTACTTC. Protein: CSPLGLAGNEQYF.

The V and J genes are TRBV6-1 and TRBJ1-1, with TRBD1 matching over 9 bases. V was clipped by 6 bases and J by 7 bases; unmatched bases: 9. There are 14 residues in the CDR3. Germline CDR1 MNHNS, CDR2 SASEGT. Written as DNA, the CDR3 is TGTGCCAGCAGGATGATACAGGGGGCCGGTGAAGCTTTCTTT. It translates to CASRMIQGAGEAFF.

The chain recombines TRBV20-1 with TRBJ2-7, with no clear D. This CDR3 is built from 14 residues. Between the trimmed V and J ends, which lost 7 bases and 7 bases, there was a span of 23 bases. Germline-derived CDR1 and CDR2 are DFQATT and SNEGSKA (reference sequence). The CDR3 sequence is CSGVPSSHLEEQYF. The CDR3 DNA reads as TGCAGTGGGGTCCCTTCCAGCCACTTGGAAGAGCAGTACTTC.

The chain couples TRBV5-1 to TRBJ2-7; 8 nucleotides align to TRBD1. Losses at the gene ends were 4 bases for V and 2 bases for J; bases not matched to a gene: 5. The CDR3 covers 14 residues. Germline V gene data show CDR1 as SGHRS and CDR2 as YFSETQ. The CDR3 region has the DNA TGCGCCAGCAGCCGTGGACAGGGAGCCTACGAGCAGTACTTC. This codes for CASSRGQGAYEQYF.